The T cell receptor (beta chain) under discussion was sequenced for a study of OX40 agonist ivuxolimab in advanced cancers. About the research overall: Past anti-PD-1, anti-PD-L1 or anti-CTLA-4 therapy was accepted, and roughly 40% had received some.

Autoimmune disease history or systemic immunosuppression barred patients. Germline loops: CDR1 LNHNV, CDR2 YYDKDF (reference sequence). The ends were cut back, 3 bases at V and 3 bases at J, with 13 bases in the middle. The CDR3 loop spans 15 amino acids. TCRdb keeps only in-frame clones here, not all; method: immunoSEQ multiplex PCR. This table has around 10,000 clones, about 86% appearing once. Study-wide findings and caveats: CD4+ and CD8+ blood T cells expanded clonally by week 6 at 0.1 to 3.0 mg/kg. Among the lowest peripheral clonal expansion occurred in 0.1-3.0 mg/kg partial responders.

A word on this clone: No antigen is known for it.

The clonotype originates from an adult with an advanced solid tumor such as melanoma, head and neck, liver or kidney cancer. Sequencing was performed on CD4+ or CD8+ T cells sorted from blood, taken in a trial of the OX40 agonist ivuxolimab. This chain uses TRBV15 with TRBJ2-3; D is possibly TRBD1 (5 bases). The CDR3 DNA sequence: TGTGCCACCAGCAGGCGCGTGCAGGGTACAGATACGCAGTATTTT. Its translation: CATSRRVQGTDTQYF.